These T cell receptor beta chains were read from a single sample in a study of beta chain features in type 1 diabetes. Some clones are missing from TCRdb's copy, which holds only in-frame ones; the method was immunoSEQ multiplex PCR. Among around 430,000 clones listed, approximately 31% were seen once. The sample was naive CD4+ T cells from blood. Every receptor here comes from a man aged 18-30 years in good health. Both conserved end residues are trimmed from each CDR3.

V gene: TRBV27; J gene: TRBJ2-7; CDR3 protein: ASSRDRPSYEQY
V gene: TRBV28; J gene: TRBJ2-1; CDR3 protein: ASTPVAGGPENEQF
V gene: TRBV4-1; J gene: TRBJ1-2; CDR3 protein: ASSQLGQGGGYT
V gene: TRBV29-1; J gene: TRBJ2-5; CDR3 protein: SVEEGQETQY
V gene: TRBV10-3; J gene: TRBJ1-3; CDR3 protein: AITRSSGNTIY
V gene: TRBV6-6; J gene: TRBJ2-1; CDR3 protein: ASRQGGSSYNEQF
V gene: TRBV4-1; J gene: TRBJ1-2; CDR3 protein: ASSQARSNYGYT
V gene: TRBV29-1; J gene: TRBJ2-3; CDR3 protein: SVDGGADTQY
V gene: TRBV7-2; J gene: TRBJ2-7; CDR3 protein: ASSLAYSGENEQY
V gene: TRBV4-1; J gene: TRBJ2-7; CDR3 protein: ASSLPRGYEQY
V gene: TRBV30; J gene: TRBJ2-5; CDR3 protein: AWSGDRGYQETQY
V gene: TRBV7-2; J gene: TRBJ2-3; CDR3 protein: ASSLARGTDTQY
V gene: TRBV7-9; J gene: TRBJ2-1; CDR3 protein: ASSSGYNEQF
V gene: TRBV9; J gene: TRBJ2-1; CDR3 protein: ASSVASGSDEQF
V gene: TRBV30; J gene: TRBJ1-1; CDR3 protein: AWSVVGFEAF
V gene: TRBV28; J gene: TRBJ2-1; CDR3 protein: ASSSGTSGRIYNEQF
V gene: TRBV15; J gene: TRBJ2-5; CDR3 protein: ATTARPRQGTQY
V gene: TRBV18; J gene: TRBJ2-1; CDR3 protein: ASSPISYNEQF
V gene: TRBV27; J gene: TRBJ2-3; CDR3 protein: ASSTWGRGLAGPTDTQY
V gene: TRBV30; J gene: TRBJ2-1; CDR3 protein: ARHTPTGNEQF
V gene: TRBV30; J gene: TRBJ2-2; CDR3 protein: AWSPLSYTGELF
V gene: TRBV30; J gene: TRBJ1-2; CDR3 protein: ACGDRGIGYT
V gene: TRBV7-2; J gene: TRBJ1-2; CDR3 protein: ASSSRTFYGYT
V gene: TRBV28; J gene: TRBJ2-1; CDR3 protein: ASSPTATEQF
V gene: TRBV23-1; J gene: TRBJ2-2; CDR3 protein: ASSPQANTGELF
V gene: TRBV5-1; J gene: TRBJ2-7; CDR3 protein: ASSRGGQVTYEQY